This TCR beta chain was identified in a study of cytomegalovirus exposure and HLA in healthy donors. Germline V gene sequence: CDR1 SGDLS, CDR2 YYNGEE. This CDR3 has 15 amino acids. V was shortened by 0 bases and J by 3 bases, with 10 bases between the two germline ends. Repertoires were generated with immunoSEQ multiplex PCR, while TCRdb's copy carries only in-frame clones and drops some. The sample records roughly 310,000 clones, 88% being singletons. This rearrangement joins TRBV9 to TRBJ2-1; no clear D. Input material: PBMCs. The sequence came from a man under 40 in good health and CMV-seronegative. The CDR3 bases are TGTGCCAGCAGCGTAGACAGTGCCATCTACAATGAGCAGTTCTTC. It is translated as CASSVDSAIYNEQFF.